This TCR beta chain stems from a study of CD4 T cells in relation to SARS-CoV-2 and coronaviruses (dated by TCRdb to about 2021). In the study overall: Across all 12 patients in the convalescent cohort, the median age was about 42 years, with a range of 21 to 72 years. Of the 12 convalescent patients, 8 were male and 4 were female, and two of the subjects were Hispanic. Patient-derived lymphoblastoid cell lines were used to map the HLA restriction of shared crossreactive spike epitopes. The study assessed, at the TCR clonotype level, memory CD4+ T cell crossreactivity between SARS-CoV-2 and common cold coronavirus spike proteins. The Adaptive Biotechnologies TCR-sequencing kit was used to sequence samples from a few pre-COVID donors and the naive versus memory experiments, whereas other data were Illumina-based. A different TCR-beta assay, based on Illumina, was used to sequence expansion assays from other donors in the study. General findings and caveats noted by the study authors: Compared with monoreactive clones, crossreactive clones had significantly weaker SARS-CoV-2-driven expansion, a result consistent with antigenic imprinting. The study was limited by small numbers of patients and tested TCRs. Naive versus memory sequencing indicated that memory recall responses, rather than primary responses primed during culture, are detected by the assay. Since the crossreactivity analysis centred on spike protein, crossreactivity against other viral proteins was not assessed. Memory CD4+ clonotypes crossrecognizing SARS-CoV-2 and at least one common cold coronavirus spike were found in 55% to 70% of donors. Pre-pandemic and post-infection samples were not both contributed by any donor, so tracing of the source of pre-existing responses was limited.

Based on the germline V gene (reference sequence), the CDR1 and CDR2 sequences are MNHEY and SMNVEV. Its CDR3 holds 16 amino acids, cysteine through phenylalanine. Left in the record is the CDR3 DNA by itself, 48 bases read in frame from the first base. The V end loses 3 bases and the J end loses 4 bases, and a stretch of 16 bases separates them. Concerning this clone: The target of this receptor is not known. The sample holds no much larger clone one base away, and base qualities are not on file.

To separate naive from memory CD4+ T cells, cryopreserved PBMCs first underwent CD4 enrichment and then EasySep naive CD4+ T cell enrichment. Ficoll-Paque PLUS gradient centrifugation was used to isolate PBMCs from either whole blood or leukapheresis product. PBMCs were either cryopreserved at -140 degrees C or used fresh in the expansion assay. The QIAamp Micro DNA Kit was used to extract genomic DNA from the CD4+ T cells. Deep-resolution immunoSEQ TCR-beta sequencing was performed on DNA from uncultured naive and memory CD4+ T cells. Processing in the source paper ran as follows. During preprocessing, nonproductive sequences were removed, along with CDR3s that did not begin with C, did not end with F or W, or were shorter than 7 amino acids. Cultured and uncultured naive and memory CD4+ repertoires were searched for previously identified spike- and CEF-reactive CDR3s. CDR3 homology was measured as pairwise Levenshtein distance, computed with the stringdist R package after trimming three terminal residues from each end. The source is immuneACCESS, and TCRdb retained only in-frame sequences with V and J called. Part of the clones is not carried over; for the studies checked, unresolved V genes explain less than half of this, and the remainder is unexplained. The DNA gave D and trimming, while V, J and clone size come from that table. The sample table records approximately 60,000 clones; about 90% of these occur just once. The top ten clones comprise approximately 0.37% of the sample.

This TCR was recovered from an adult with COVID-19. Sequenced material: naive CD4+ T cells from PBMCs. Per the publication, the cell subset or site label means: naive CD4+ T cells isolated by negative enrichment. The sequence is built from TRBV27 and TRBJ2-1; the D match is possibly TRBD1 or TRBD2, with 6 bases aligned in each. The CDR3 corresponds to CASSFREGGLYNEQFF. DNA sequence: TGTGCCAGCAGTTTTCGAGAGGGGGGCTTATACAATGAGCAGTTCTTC.